This is a list of T cell receptor beta chains from one sample in a study of blood T cells in healthy people across ages. TCRdb fed the 5' RACE reads into MiXCR, producing one record per CDR3 protein. The sample includes roughly 700,000 distinct CDR3 sequences, 45% to 50% of them seen just once. Sequenced input: blood. These receptors were collected from an older woman in good health. The CDR3 runs from the conserved cysteine through the conserved F or W. The D gene is left open where the match is weak. Size is stated for part of the rows, as once, few or many counts, or as a class when the clone is expanded.

abundance	v_gene	j_gene	d_gene	CDR3nt	CDR3aa
-	TRBV2	TRBJ2-7	-	TGTGCCAGCAGTGAATCCCTCGATGTTCCCTACGAGCAGTACTTC	CASSESLDVPYEQYF
-	TRBV29-1	TRBJ1-4	TRBD1	TGCAGCGTTGAATCAGGGGGTGGCAAACTGTTTTTT	CSVESGGGKLFF
-	TRBV27	TRBJ1-1	-	TGTGCCAGCAGTTGGGCGGGGAACACTGAAGCTTTCTTT	CASSWAGNTEAFF
few	TRBV6-5	TRBJ1-2	-	TGTGCCAGCAGTGCGACGGGTCCCTATGGCTACACCTTC	CASSATGPYGYTF
few	TRBV2	TRBJ1-4	-	TGTGCCAGCAGTGGAGACAGTCGGCCTAATGAAAAACTGTTTTTT	CASSGDSRPNEKLFF
few	TRBV7-8	TRBJ2-5	-	TGTGCCAGCAGCCCAAGACAGCTAGAGACCCAGTACTTC	CASSPRQLETQYF
-	TRBV2	TRBJ2-7	-	TGTGCCAGCCTACTCCAAGGGTACAATGAGCAGTACTTC	CASLLQGYNEQYF
-	TRBV4-3	TRBJ1-4	-	TGCGCCAGCAGCCCGCTCCTGACAGGCGAAAAACTGTTTTTT	CASSPLLTGEKLFF
few	TRBV29-1	TRBJ2-7	-	TGCAGCGTTGAGACGGGTTTCGAGCAGTACTTC	CSVETGFEQYF
few	TRBV29-1	TRBJ2-1	TRBD1	TGCAGCGGAAGTAGGGACAGGGGATACAATGAGCAGTTCTTC	CSGSRDRGYNEQFF
few	TRBV7-9	TRBJ1-2	-	TGTGCCAGCAGCTTAAGTTCGGCAGGGTATGGCTACACCTTC	CASSLSSAGYGYTF
-	TRBV24-1	TRBJ2-5	-	TGTGCCACCAGTCCGGGGACGGGCCAAGAGACCCAGTACTTC	CATSPGTGQETQYF
-	TRBV28	TRBJ2-3	-	TGTGCCAGCAGTTCACGGAGGTTTGGAGGGGGAAATACGCAGTATTTT	CASSSRRFGGGNTQYF
-	TRBV7-8	TRBJ2-4	-	TGTGCCAGCAGCCTCGGACGAGACATTCAGTACTTC	CASSLGRDIQYF
-	TRBV7-2	TRBJ1-2	TRBD1	TGTGCCAGCAGCTTAGCGGGTCGACAGGGCGCCTATGGCTACACCTTC	CASSLAGRQGAYGYTF
few	TRBV20-1	TRBJ2-5	-	TGCAGTGGAGTGGGCCAACAAGAGACCCAGTACTTC	CSGVGQQETQYF
-	TRBV10-3	TRBJ1-2	TRBD1	TGTGCCATCAGTGAGAACAGGGGGGTCTATGGCTACACCTTC	CAISENRGVYGYTF
few	TRBV5-8	TRBJ2-3	TRBD2	TGTGCCAGCAGCACCGGGACTAGCGACACAGATACGCAGTATTTT	CASSTGTSDTDTQYF
few	TRBV7-2	TRBJ2-3	TRBD2	TGTGCCAGCAGCTCTAGCGGGACGCTCACAGATACGCAGTATTTT	CASSSSGTLTDTQYF
few	TRBV7-2	TRBJ2-5	TRBD2	TGTGCCAGCACCACCGGGCGGGAGGCCGAAGAGACCCAGTACTTC	CASTTGREAEETQYF
-	TRBV7-2	TRBJ1-2	TRBD1	TGTGCCAGCAGCTTAGGGGCGGGACAGATCTATGGCTACACCTTC	CASSLGAGQIYGYTF
-	TRBV5-1	TRBJ1-6	-	TGCGTCAGCAGCTCAGGGACGGGTAATTCACCCCTCCACTTT	CVSSSGTGNSPLHF
-	TRBV4-1	TRBJ2-1	-	TGCGCCAGCAGCCAAGATAGGGGGACGGCGTACAATGAGCAGTTCTTC	CASSQDRGTAYNEQFF
-	TRBV4-3	TRBJ2-1	-	TGCGCCAGCAGCCAAGATGGCGAGCGACCCTACAATGAGCAGTTCTTC	CASSQDGERPYNEQFF
few	TRBV29-1	TRBJ2-5	-	TGCAGCGGCGGGAAAAGTGAGCAGTACTTC	CSGGKSEQYF
few	TRBV29-1	TRBJ2-5	-	TGCAGCGTAGCCCAAACACGGGGCAAAGAAGAGACCCAGTACTTC	CSVAQTRGKEETQYF
-	TRBV4-3	TRBJ1-4	TRBD1	TGCGCCAGCAGCCAGCCGGGACAGGGTAATGAAAAACTGTTTTTT	CASSQPGQGNEKLFF
-	TRBV7-3	TRBJ2-1	TRBD2	TGTGCCAGCAGCTTAGGGACTACCGGTCACCAGTTCTTC	CASSLGTTGHQFF
once	TRBV19	TRBJ2-2	-	TGTGCCAGTAGTATCGATGGTTTTTTTACCGGGGAGCTGTTTTTT	CASSIDGFFTGELFF
few	TRBV28	TRBJ2-1	TRBD2	TGTGCCAGCAGTACTAGCGGGGGAGAAGATGAGCAGTTCTTC	CASSTSGGEDEQFF
-	TRBV20-1	TRBJ2-7	-	TGCAGTGCCCCACAGGGCGGCGGAGAGCAGTACTTC	CSAPQGGGEQYF
-	TRBV21-1	TRBJ2-3	-	TGTGCCAGCAGCAAGTACCGGCTCGGACTAGCGGGAGTTCCAGATACGCAGTATTTT	CASSKYRLGLAGVPDTQYF
few	TRBV20-1	TRBJ2-7	-	TGCAGTGCTAAACCGAATGGCTACTACGAGCAGTACTTC	CSAKPNGYYEQYF
-	TRBV28	TRBJ2-7	TRBD2	TGTGCCAGCAGTTGGCGCGGGAGGGCCTACGAGCAGTACTTC	CASSWRGRAYEQYF
-	TRBV2	TRBJ2-2	TRBD2	TGTGCCAGCAGGAAGGGAGCGGGACCCGGGGAGCTGTTTTTT	CASRKGAGPGELFF
-	TRBV2	TRBJ2-7	-	TGTGCCAGCAGACGGGACGCAAAATACGAGCAGTACTTC	CASRRDAKYEQYF
few	TRBV6-5	TRBJ2-1	-	TGTGCCAGCAGCCGCGAAGGGAGTGGGGTTTACAATGAGCAGTTCTTC	CASSREGSGVYNEQFF
-	TRBV7-3	TRBJ2-1	TRBD2	TGTGCCAGCAGCTTTGGACTAGCACGTGAGCAGTTCTTC	CASSFGLAREQFF
-	TRBV4-3	TRBJ2-3	-	TGCGCCAGCAGCCAAGACGGGCTTAGCACAGATACGCAGTATTTT	CASSQDGLSTDTQYF
-	TRBV20-1	TRBJ2-1	TRBD2	TGCAGTGCTAGAGGGGGCCTAGCGGGAGCTCGTGAGCAGTTCTTC	CSARGGLAGAREQFF
once	TRBV15	TRBJ2-1	TRBD2	TGTGCCACCAGCAGAGGACTAGCGGGCAATGAGCAGTTCTTC	CATSRGLAGNEQFF